This TCR beta chain was identified during a study of neoadjuvant nivolumab and ipilimumab in lung cancer. Study-level points and caveats: TCR clonality did not significantly correlate with pathologic tumor regression. Only two of four nivolumab-treated tumors gained richness and clonality by surgery. TCR receptors were sequenced in few samples.

Turning to this clone: The antigen is not known.

Using immunoSEQ multiplex PCR, the repertoire was profiled, and TCRdb retains in-frame clones only, with some absent. The table has fewer than 40,000 clones, approximately 92% seen once; the top ten hold approximately 3.3%. The ends were cut back, 8 bases at V and 2 bases at J, with 9 bases in the middle. Germline values: CDR1 SEHNR, CDR2 FQNEAQ (reference sequence). There are 12 residues in the CDR3. The receptor was isolated from an adult with non-small cell lung cancer. Sequenced here: peripheral blood, sampled before neoadjuvant nivolumab, alone or with ipilimumab. This chain links TRBV7-9 with TRBJ1-1, with TRBD1 as a possible D gene (5 bases). Here the CDR3 reads CASGDGNTEAFF. In DNA form, the CDR3 reads TGTGCCAGCGGGGACGGAAACACTGAAGCTTTCTTT.